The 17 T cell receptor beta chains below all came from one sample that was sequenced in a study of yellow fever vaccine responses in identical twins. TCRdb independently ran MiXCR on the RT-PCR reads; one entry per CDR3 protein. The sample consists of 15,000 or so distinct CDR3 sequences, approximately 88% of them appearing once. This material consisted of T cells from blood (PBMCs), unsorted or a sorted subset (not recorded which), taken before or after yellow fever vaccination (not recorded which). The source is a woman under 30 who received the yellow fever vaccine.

CDR3 DNA sequence: TGTGCCAGCAGCTCCGACTGGAACACTGAAGCTTTCTTT. This translates into CASSSDWNTEAFF. The gene calls are TRBV11-2 and TRBJ1-1; D not certain. The CDR3 extends over 13 amino acids. Germline V gives CDR1 SGHAT, CDR2 FQNNGV. V shed 4 bases and J shed 1 base, with 7 bases lying between them.

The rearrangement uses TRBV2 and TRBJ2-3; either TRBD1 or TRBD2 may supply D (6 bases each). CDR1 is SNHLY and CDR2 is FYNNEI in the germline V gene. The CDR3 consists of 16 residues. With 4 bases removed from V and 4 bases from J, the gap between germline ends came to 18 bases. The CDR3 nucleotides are TGTGCCAGCAGTGGCCTTATGGGGGCTAGCGCAGATACGCAGTATTTT. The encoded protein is CASSGLMGASADTQYF.

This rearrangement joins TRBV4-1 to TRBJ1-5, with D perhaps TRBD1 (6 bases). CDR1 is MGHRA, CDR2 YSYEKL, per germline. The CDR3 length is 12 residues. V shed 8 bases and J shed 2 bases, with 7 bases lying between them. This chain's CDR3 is CASAGGNQPQHF. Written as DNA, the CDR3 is TGCGCCAGCGCAGGGGGCAATCAGCCCCAGCATTTT.

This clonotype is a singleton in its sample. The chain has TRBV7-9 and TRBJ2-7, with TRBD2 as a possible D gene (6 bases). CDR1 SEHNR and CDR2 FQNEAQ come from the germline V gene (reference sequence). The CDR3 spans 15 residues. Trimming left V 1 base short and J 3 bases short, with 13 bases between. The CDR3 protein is CASSLGPSADYEQYF. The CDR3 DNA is TGTGCCAGCAGCTTAGGTCCTAGCGCGGACTACGAGCAGTACTTC.

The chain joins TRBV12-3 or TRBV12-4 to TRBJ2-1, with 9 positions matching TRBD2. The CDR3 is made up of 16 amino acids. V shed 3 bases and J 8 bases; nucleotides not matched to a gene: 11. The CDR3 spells CASSFIAGAPTHEQFF. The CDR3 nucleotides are TGTGCCAGCAGTTTTATAGCGGGAGCCCCCACACATGAGCAGTTCTTC.

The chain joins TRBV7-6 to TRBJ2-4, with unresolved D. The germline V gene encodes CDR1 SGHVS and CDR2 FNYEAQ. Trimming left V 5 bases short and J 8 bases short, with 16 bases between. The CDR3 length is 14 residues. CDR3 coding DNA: TGTGCCAGCAGCCGAGGCGCCGGGCTGGACATTCAGTACTTC. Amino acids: CASSRGAGLDIQYF.

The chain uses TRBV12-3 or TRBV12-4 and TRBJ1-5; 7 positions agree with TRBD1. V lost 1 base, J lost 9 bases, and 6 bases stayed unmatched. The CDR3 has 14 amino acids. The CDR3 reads CASSLGVRGTPQHF. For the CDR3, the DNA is TGTGCCAGCAGTTTAGGTGTCAGGGGGACGCCCCAGCATTTT.

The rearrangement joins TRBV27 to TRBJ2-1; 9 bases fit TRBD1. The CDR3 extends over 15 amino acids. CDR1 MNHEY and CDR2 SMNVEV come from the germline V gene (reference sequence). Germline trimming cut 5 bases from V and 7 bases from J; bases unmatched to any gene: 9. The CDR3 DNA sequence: TGTGCCAGCAGTCCGAGGACAGGGGTGTGGAATGAGCAGTTCTTC. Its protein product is CASSPRTGVWNEQFF.

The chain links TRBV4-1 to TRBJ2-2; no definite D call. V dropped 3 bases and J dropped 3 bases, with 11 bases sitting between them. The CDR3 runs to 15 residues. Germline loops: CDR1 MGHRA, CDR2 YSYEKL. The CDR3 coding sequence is TGCGCCAGCAGCCAGGCGATGAGAGACACCGGGGAGCTGTTTTTT. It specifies CASSQAMRDTGELFF.

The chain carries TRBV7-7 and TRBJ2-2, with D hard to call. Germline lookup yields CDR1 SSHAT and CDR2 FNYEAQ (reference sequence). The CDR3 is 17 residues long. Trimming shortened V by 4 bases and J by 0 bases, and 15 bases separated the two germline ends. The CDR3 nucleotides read TGTGCCAGCAGCTCTTCGGACCACTCGGCGAACACCGGGGAGCTGTTTTTT. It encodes CASSSSDHSANTGELFF.

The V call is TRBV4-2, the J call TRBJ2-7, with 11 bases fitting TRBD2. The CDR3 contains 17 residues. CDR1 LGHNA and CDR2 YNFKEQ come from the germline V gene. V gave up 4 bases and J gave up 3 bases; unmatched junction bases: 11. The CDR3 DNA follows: TGTGCCAGCAGCCCGACCACTAGCGGGAGTGGTTTCTACGAGCAGTACTTC. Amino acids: CASSPTTSGSGFYEQYF.

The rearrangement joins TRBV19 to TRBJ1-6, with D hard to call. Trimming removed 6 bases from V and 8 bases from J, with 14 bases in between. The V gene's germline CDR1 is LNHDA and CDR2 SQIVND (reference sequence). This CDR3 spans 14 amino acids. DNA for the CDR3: TGTGCCAGTAGAAAGGACGGACGCGATTCACCCCTCCACTTT. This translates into CASRKDGRDSPLHF.

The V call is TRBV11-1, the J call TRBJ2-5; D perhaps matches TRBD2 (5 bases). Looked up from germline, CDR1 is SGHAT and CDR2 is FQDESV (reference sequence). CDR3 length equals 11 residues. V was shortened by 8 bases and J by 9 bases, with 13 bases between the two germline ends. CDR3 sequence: CASGTAGAQYF. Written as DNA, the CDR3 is TGTGCCAGCGGCACCGCGGGTGCCCAGTACTTC.

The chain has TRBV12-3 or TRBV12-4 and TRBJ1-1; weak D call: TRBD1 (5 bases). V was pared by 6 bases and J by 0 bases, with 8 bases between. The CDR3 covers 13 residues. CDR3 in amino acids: CASRIQVNTEAFF. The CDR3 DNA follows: TGTGCCAGCAGGATACAGGTGAACACTGAAGCTTTCTTT.

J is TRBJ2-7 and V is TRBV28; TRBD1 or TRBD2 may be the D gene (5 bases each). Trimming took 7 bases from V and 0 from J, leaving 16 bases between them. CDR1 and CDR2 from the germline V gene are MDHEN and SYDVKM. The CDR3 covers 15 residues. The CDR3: CASTPPGRSSYEQYF. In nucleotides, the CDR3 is TGTGCCAGCACTCCTCCGGGACGGAGCTCCTACGAGCAGTACTTC.

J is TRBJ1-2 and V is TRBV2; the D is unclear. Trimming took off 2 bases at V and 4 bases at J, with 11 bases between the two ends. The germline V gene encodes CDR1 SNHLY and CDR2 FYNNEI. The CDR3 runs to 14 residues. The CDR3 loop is CASSERTEAYGYTF. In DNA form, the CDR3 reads TGTGCCAGCAGTGAACGAACAGAAGCCTATGGCTACACCTTC.

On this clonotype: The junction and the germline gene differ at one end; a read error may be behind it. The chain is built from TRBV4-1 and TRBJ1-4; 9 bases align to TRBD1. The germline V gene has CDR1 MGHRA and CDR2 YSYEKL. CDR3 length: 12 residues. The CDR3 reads CASSHRGDRVLF. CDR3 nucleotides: TGCGCCAGCAGCCACAGAGGGGACAGGGTGCTATTT.